This T cell receptor (beta chain) stems from a study of OX40 agonist ivuxolimab in advanced cancers. CDR1 SGHTA and CDR2 FQGNSA come from the germline V gene. Germline trimming cut 5 bases from V and 2 bases from J; bases unmatched to any gene: 2. The CDR3 has 13 residues. Some clones are missing from TCRdb's copy, which holds only in-frame ones; the method was immunoSEQ multiplex PCR. The sample lists 120,000 or so clones, about 92% occurring once. The receptor's source is an adult with an advanced solid tumor such as melanoma, head and neck, liver or kidney cancer. The rearrangement uses TRBV7-2 and TRBJ2-7; 8 bases fit TRBD1. The sequenced sample was CD4+ or CD8+ T cells sorted from blood, obtained in a trial of the OX40 agonist ivuxolimab. Written as DNA, the CDR3 is TGTGCCAGCAGCCGGGGACAGGCCTACGAGCAGTACTTC. Translated, it gives CASSRGQAYEQYF. The complete variable domain, with remaining parts taken from reference TRBV7-2 and TRBJ2-7, reads GAGVSQSPSNKVTEKGKDVELRCDPISGHTALYWYRQSLGQGLEFLIYFQGNSAPDKSGLPSDRFSAERTGGSVSTLTIQRTQQEDSAVYLCASSRGQAYEQYFGPGTRLTVT.